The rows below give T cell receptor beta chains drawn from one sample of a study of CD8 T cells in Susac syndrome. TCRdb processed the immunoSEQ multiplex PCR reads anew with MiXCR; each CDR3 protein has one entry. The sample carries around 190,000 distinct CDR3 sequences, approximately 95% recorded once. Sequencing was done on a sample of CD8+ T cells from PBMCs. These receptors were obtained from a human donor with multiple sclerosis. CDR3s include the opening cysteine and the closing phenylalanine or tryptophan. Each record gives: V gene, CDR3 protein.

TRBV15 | CATSSSSGQLWKTQYF
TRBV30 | CAWNTRWLGPNPSTDTQYF
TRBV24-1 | CATSAGGRQPQHF
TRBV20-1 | CSARVYRLLTEAFF
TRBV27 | CASRPWTGVPQETQYF
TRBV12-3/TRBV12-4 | CASSGPGLAGQFF
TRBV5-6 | CASSFRDIAYEQYF
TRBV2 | CASSEDEDPSSTDTQYF
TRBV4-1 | CASSLIAGEPDTQYF
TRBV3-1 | CASSPRLVAREQYF
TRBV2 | CASTGNEQYF
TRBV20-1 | CSAASTGVIETQYF
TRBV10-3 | CAISPAQGGADTQYF
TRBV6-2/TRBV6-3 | CASSRGLADPFSYEQYF
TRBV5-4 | CASSFKYRGQETQYF
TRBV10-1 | CASSEWRANYGYTF
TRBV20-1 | CSARDLQGAYEQYF
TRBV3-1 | CASSQDRGVWYYEQYF
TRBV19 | CASSIDLEYNEQFF
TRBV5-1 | CASSLEGISADTQYF
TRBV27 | CASSLRGAGNYIQYF
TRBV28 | CASSFLPSTDTQYF
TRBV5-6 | CASSEDGQGIWEQYF
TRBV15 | CATSRAQQGYGYTF
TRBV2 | CASSEARIGYTF
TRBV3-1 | CASSQALRQGPDTQYF
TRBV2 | CASSREQYF
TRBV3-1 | CASATRRGNEELFF
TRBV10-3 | CAISENGRNSTDTQYF
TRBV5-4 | CASSLRAGCGGPCRPADTQYF
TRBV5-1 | CASSWTGTEQYNEQFF
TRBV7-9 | CASSLVRDGTEAFF